Detailed here is one T cell receptor beta chain. A much larger clone lies one base from this, so it may be a read error. No conserved phenylalanine or tryptophan ends this CDR3, so it is likely a read error. This specimen comes from a study of tumor and adjacent non-tumor tissue in lung cancer. The library came from three nested PCR rounds adapted from ARM-PCR protocols. TCRdb used MiXCR to reprocess the multiplex PCR reads, holding one entry per CDR3 protein. This table holds 80,000 to 130,000 distinct CDR3 sequences, 55% to 65% found once. This sample's RNA came from whole unsorted tissue. Distant lung tissue was collected more than 3 cm away from the tumor edge. CDR3 length equals 16 residues. Germline V gene lookup returns CDR1 KGHDR and CDR2 SFDVKD. With 9 bases clipped from V and 3 bases from J, the junction kept 16 bases outside the gene matches.

The rearrangement joins TRBV24-1 to TRBJ2-7; 7 bases map to TRBD1. The sequence came from a man aged 25-40 years with non-small cell lung cancer. Sequencing was performed on distant non-tumor lung tissue. The DNA of the CDR3 is TGTGCCACCCCGCCTATCTGCGAGACAGGGATCTACGAGCAGTACCTC. Protein sequence: CATPPICETGIYEQYL.